The clone carrying this T cell receptor (beta chain) was observed a few times. Seattle participants joined during active infection and were tracked over time. The data were taken from a study of blood T cell repertoires in COVID-19. The wider study: The United States, Italy and Spain were the sources of the acute and convalescent COVID-19 samples. PBMCs, B-cell-depleted T cells, or T cells were the source of the cDNA or gDNA that made up the material.

In the original workflow: Reference gene primer amplification in the assay estimated nucleated cell counts. Only in-frame clones appear in the TCRdb table, and some are missing; sequencing was by immunoSEQ multiplex PCR. The V and J calls and clone size come from that table; D and trimming were worked out from the DNA. The sample contains approximately 70,000 clones, around 74% of which appear only once. V lost 6 bases and J 4 bases, leaving 19 bases between the germline ends. This CDR3 region has 15 residues. CDR1 and CDR2 from the germline V gene are SNHLY and FYNNEI. The rearrangement uses TRBV2 and TRBJ2-7; a weak D match, TRBD2 (7 bases). The TCR was taken from a man in his 60s with COVID-19, enrolled during active disease. Sequenced sample: peripheral blood. CDR3 protein: CASSEGGDKSYEQYF. Here the CDR3 DNA reads TGTGCCAGCAGCGAGGGAGGGGACAAAAGTTACGAGCAGTACTTC.